This T cell receptor (beta chain) was observed in a study of blood T cell repertoires in COVID-19. Study information: Italy, Spain and the United States were the sources of the convalescent and acute COVID-19 samples. From T cells, B-cell-depleted T cells, or PBMCs came the material, which was cDNA or gDNA.

The J segment lost 4 bases and the V segment lost 3 bases, leaving 12 bases of the junction unmatched. The CDR3 sequence is 17 residues long. The germline V gene encodes CDR1 MGHRA and CDR2 YSYEKL. The authors' processing: Reference gene primer amplification in the assay estimated nucleated cell counts. The repertoire was sequenced with immunoSEQ multiplex PCR; TCRdb's copy has only in-frame clones and lacks some. V, J and clone size reflect that table, while D and trimming were determined from the DNA. This repertoire shows 70,000 to 80,000 clones, around 86% found once; its top ten account for about an eighth.

Sequenced: peripheral blood. The rearrangement joins TRBV4-1 to TRBJ1-3; 7 nucleotides match TRBD1. The source is a woman aged 55-69 years with acute or convalescent COVID-19. The chain's CDR3 is CASSHFIRGDLGNTIYF. DNA for the CDR3: TGCGCCAGCAGCCATTTTATCAGGGGGGACCTGGGAAACACCATATATTTT.